The entry that follows covers one TCR beta chain sequence. Naive CD8 cells comprised CD45RO-negative, CCR7-positively selected cells, excluding terminally differentiated effector memory CD45RA+ cells. Looked up from germline, CDR1 is DFQATT and CDR2 is SNEGSKA (reference sequence). There are 11 residues in the CDR3. Trimming cost V 5 bases and J 4 bases, with 6 bases left between them. This record belongs to a study of shared clonotypes between healthy human individuals. Libraries were prepared by immunoSEQ multiplex PCR; TCRdb keeps only in-frame clonotypes and omits some of them. The repertoire holds hundreds of thousands of clones, with more than 85% as singletons.

The TCR was taken from a man younger than 45 in good health. The sequenced material came from naive CD8+ T cells sorted from blood. The rearrangement joins TRBV20-1 to TRBJ2-1; D not certain. The chain's CDR3 is CSALEYNEQFF. Here the CDR3 DNA reads TGCAGTGCTTTGGAGTACAATGAGCAGTTCTTC.